Sequencing of this T cell receptor beta chain was carried out in a study of blood T cell repertoires in COVID-19. Study in general: In each case, the material was cDNA or gDNA derived from T cells, B-cell-depleted T cells, or PBMCs.

V dropped 3 bases and J dropped 6 bases, with 11 bases sitting between them. Germline V gene data show CDR1 as KGHSH and CDR2 as LQKENI. CDR3 length equals 14 residues. Authors' processing steps: Quantification of nucleated cells was approximated via reference gene primer amplification. TCRdb keeps only in-frame clones here, not all; method: immunoSEQ multiplex PCR. Clonal size and the V and J genes are those of that table, whereas D and trimming came from the DNA. The repertoire consists of approximately 140,000 clones, with just over 85% occurring once and the leading ten covering approximately 1.5%.

The chain links TRBV18 to TRBJ1-4; D remains unclear. Input material: peripheral blood. This TCR derives from a woman aged 55-70 years with acute or convalescent COVID-19. CDR3 coding DNA: TGTGCCAGCTCACCGGGAGAGGAGTATGAAAAACTGTTTTTT. This gives the protein CASSPGEEYEKLFF.